This TCR beta chain was recovered during a study of cytotoxic CD8 clonotypes in ibrutinib-treated CLL. Germline CDR1 MNHEY, CDR2 SMNVEV (reference sequence). V lost 6 bases and J 5 bases, leaving 19 bases between the germline ends. The CDR3 runs 15 residues. Libraries were prepared by immunoSEQ multiplex PCR; TCRdb keeps only in-frame clonotypes and omits some of them. The sample includes about 250,000 clones, 70% of them seen just once. Specimen: PBMCs, collected after 24 months of ibrutinib treatment. This sequence originates from a human donor with chronic lymphocytic leukemia. V is TRBV27 and J is TRBJ1-2; no definite D call. The CDR3, as DNA: TGTGCCAGCAGACACCCGGGTGACCCTTTATATGGCTACACCTTC. As protein: CASRHPGDPLYGYTF.